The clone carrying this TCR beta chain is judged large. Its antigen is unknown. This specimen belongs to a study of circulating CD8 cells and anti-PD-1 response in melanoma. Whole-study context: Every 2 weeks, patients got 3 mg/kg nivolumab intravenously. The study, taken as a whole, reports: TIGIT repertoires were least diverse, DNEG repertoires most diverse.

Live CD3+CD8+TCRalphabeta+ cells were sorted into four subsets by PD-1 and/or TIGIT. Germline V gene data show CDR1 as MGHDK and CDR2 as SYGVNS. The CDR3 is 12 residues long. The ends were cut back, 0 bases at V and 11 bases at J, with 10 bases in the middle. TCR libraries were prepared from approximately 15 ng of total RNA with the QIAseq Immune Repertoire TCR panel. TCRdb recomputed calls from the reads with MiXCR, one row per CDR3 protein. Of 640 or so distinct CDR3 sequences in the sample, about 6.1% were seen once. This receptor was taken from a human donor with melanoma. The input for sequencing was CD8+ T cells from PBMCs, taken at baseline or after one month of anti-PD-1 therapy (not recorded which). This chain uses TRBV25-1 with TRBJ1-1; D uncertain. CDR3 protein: CASSEYLDKAFF. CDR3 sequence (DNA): TGTGCCAGCAGTGAATACTTAGATAAGGCTTTCTTT. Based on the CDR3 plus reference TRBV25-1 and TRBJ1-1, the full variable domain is EADIYQTPRYLVIGTGKKITLECSQTMGHDKMYWYQQDPGMELHLIHYSYGVNSTEKGDLSSESTVSRIRTEHFPLTLESARPSHTSQYLCASSEYLDKAFFGQGTRLTVV.